These 10 T cell receptor beta chains were sequenced from one sample in a study of blood T cell repertoires in COVID-19 (dated by TCRdb to about 2020). Receptors were amplified or captured by the immunoSEQ multiplex PCR assay. TCRdb retrieved this table from immuneACCESS and kept in-frame rearrangements only. Not all clones are present; in checked studies, unresolved V genes account for under half, and no reason is known for the remainder. A total of 250,000 or so clones appear in this sample, 70% to 90% of them only once. The ten largest clones add up to 1.9% of the sample. The sample comprised PBMCs or T cells enriched from blood (not recorded which). These receptors were taken from a woman between 50 and 59 years old who had recovered from COVID-19.

The genes are TRBV27 and TRBJ1-1; D is uncertain. The V gene lost 5 bases and the J gene lost 5 bases, with 21 bases spanning the gap. CDR3 length: 16 residues. Per germline, CDR1 MNHEY and CDR2 SMNVEV (reference sequence). The CDR3 coding sequence is TGTGCCAGCAGTCCCGTCTTCCGAGGGTTTTTAACTGAAGCTTTCTTT. This sequence encodes CASSPVFRGFLTEAFF.

There are a few counts of this clone. The J gene is TRBJ1-2, the V gene TRBV7-2, with D unclear. The CDR3 totals 14 residues. V lost 5 bases, J lost 3 bases, and 13 bases lay in between. The germline V gene encodes CDR1 SGHTA and CDR2 FQGNSA. CDR3 bases: TGTGCCAGCAGCCTCCTGGTCGGAGACTATGGCTACACCTTC. This gives the protein CASSLLVGDYGYTF.

The V call is TRBV5-5, the J call TRBJ2-3, with 8 nucleotides matching TRBD1. Trimming cost V 4 bases and J 2 bases; bases outside gene matches: 6. CDR3 length equals 15 residues. Germline lookup yields CDR1 SGHKS and CDR2 YYEKEE (reference sequence). In DNA, the CDR3 is TGTGCCAGCAGCAGATACAGGGGGGACACAGATACGCAGTATTTT. The encoded protein is CASSRYRGDTDTQYF.

The genes are TRBV28 and TRBJ1-5; D is unresolved. Trimming cost V 5 bases and J 2 bases, with 19 bases left between them. CDR1 and CDR2 from the germline V gene are MDHEN and SYDVKM. The CDR3 is 17 residues long. CDR3 amino acids: CASSPRYSRGRNQPQHF. The CDR3 nucleotides read TGTGCCAGCAGTCCGAGATATAGTCGAGGGCGCAATCAGCCCCAGCATTTT.

The chain couples TRBV29-1 to TRBJ1-1; D gene ambiguous. The germline CDR1 and CDR2 sequences are SQVTM and ANQGSEA. CDR3 length: 12 residues. Trimming left V 1 base short and J 5 bases short, with 8 bases between. This chain's CDR3 is CSVEGGITEAFF. CDR3 DNA sequence: TGCAGCGTTGAAGGAGGGATAACTGAAGCTTTCTTT. Looking up the rest from reference TRBV29-1 and TRBJ1-1 gives the full variable domain: SAVISQKPSRDICQRGTSLTIQCQVDSQVTMMFWYRQQPGQSLTLIATANQGSEATYESGFVIDKFPISRPNLTFSTLTVSNMSPEDSSIYLCSVEGGITEAFFGQGTRLTVV.

The chain employs TRBV18 and TRBJ1-4; no reliable D call. The CDR3 contains 13 residues. Germline loops: CDR1 KGHSH, CDR2 LQKENI. The germline V and J ends were trimmed by 2 bases and 5 bases, with 6 bases remaining between them. CDR3 coding DNA: TGTGCCAGCTCACCAGGTCGGAATGAAAAACTGTTTTTT. Amino acid sequence: CASSPGRNEKLFF.

V usage is TRBV7-6 and J usage is TRBJ2-1; 11 bases align to TRBD2. Germline CDR1 SGHVS, CDR2 FNYEAQ. There are 16 residues in the CDR3. Trimming at V came to 3 bases and at J to 8 bases, leaving 9 bases not matched to a gene. As DNA, the CDR3 is TGTGCCAGCAGCTTTTTGACTAGCGGGATTGTAGATGAGCAGTTCTTC. The encoded protein is CASSFLTSGIVDEQFF.

The genes are TRBV11-2 and TRBJ2-7; 7 nucleotides align to TRBD1. The germline gives CDR1 SGHAT, CDR2 FQNNGV. The CDR3 contains 13 residues. V was clipped by 3 bases and J by 5 bases; unmatched bases: 4. CDR3 DNA: TGTGCCAGCAGCTTCACAGGGGAGAACGAGCAGTACTTC. It specifies CASSFTGENEQYF.

The chain has TRBV9 and TRBJ2-2; 7 nucleotides line up with TRBD1. J lost 6 bases, V lost 0 bases, and 8 bases had no gene match. Germline CDR1 reads SGDLS; CDR2 reads YYNGEE. This CDR3 has 16 residues. The CDR3: CASSVEQGTIPGELFF. CDR3 DNA sequence: TGTGCCAGCAGCGTAGAACAGGGGACGATCCCCGGGGAGCTGTTTTTT.

This clone was observed many times. V gene TRBV14 combines with J gene TRBJ2-5, with 7 bases that match TRBD1. V trimming: 4 bases; J trimming: 1 base; junction bases outside the gene matches: 6. The CDR3 runs 15 residues. Germline assignment: CDR1 SGHDN and CDR2 FVKESK. The chain's CDR3 is CASSRGQSFQETQYF. The CDR3 nucleotides are TGTGCCAGCAGCCGGGGACAGTCTTTCCAAGAGACCCAGTACTTC. The whole variable domain, remainder taken from reference TRBV14 and TRBJ2-5, is EAGVTQFPSHSVIEKGQTVTLRCDPISGHDNLYWYRRVMGKEIKFLLHFVKESKQDESGMPNNRFLAERTGGTYSTLKVQPAELEDSGVYFCASSRGQSFQETQYFGPGTRLLVL.